These 27 T cell receptor beta chains originate from one sample sequenced in a study of low-dose radiotherapy and immunotherapy resistance in tumors. Time point of the sample: after trial treatment. Described treatment: LDRT plus nivolumab, ipilimumab, low-dose cyclophosphamide and aspirin (RACIN trial). TRAV- and TRBV-specific primers primed first-strand cDNA, covering alpha and beta chains. With a constant-region primer and a V-primer adapter, TCRs were subjected to roughly 18 PCR cycles of amplification. TCRdb recomputed calls from the reads with MiXCR, one row per CDR3 protein. The table records some 94,000 distinct CDR3 sequences, less than 25% of them present only once. Material: PBMCs, obtained after low-dose radiotherapy plus immunotherapy. Source of these receptors: a female donor with ovarian cancer.

CDR3 loop: CASSSPPRSSYNEQFF. As DNA, the CDR3 is TGCGCCAGCAGCTCCCCACCTCGGAGCTCCTACAATGAGCAGTTCTTC. This rearrangement joins TRBV5-1 to TRBJ2-1, with D unresolved. CDR1 is SGHRS, CDR2 YFSETQ, per germline. The CDR3 is made up of 16 amino acids. Trimming removed 3 bases at V and 0 bases at J, with 13 bases between. The variable domain in full, completed from reference TRBV5-1 and TRBJ2-1, reads KAGVTQTPRYLIKTRGQQVTLSCSPISGHRSVSWYQQTPGQGLQFLFEYFSETQRNKGNFPGRFSGRQFSNSRSEMNVSTLELGDSALYLCASSSPPRSSYNEQFFGPGTRLTVL.

This clonotype was observed at least ten times. The chain joins TRBV7-2 to TRBJ2-5; D possibly corresponds to TRBD2 (6 bases). CDR1 is SGHTA, CDR2 FQGNSA, per germline. The CDR3 covers 21 residues. The ends were cut back, 1 base at V and 9 bases at J, with 36 bases in the middle. The CDR3 DNA is TGTGCCAGCAGCTTAGAATTAGCGCGGAGTAGCGGAAGGGCCCCCCCGTCGGCCCAGTACTTC. Its translation: CASSLELARSSGRAPPSAQYF.

At least ten counts were recorded for this clonotype. The chain is built from TRBV18 and TRBJ2-1; 13 nucleotides match TRBD2. Germline V gene sequence: CDR1 KGHSH, CDR2 LQKENI. Trimming took 3 bases from V and 8 from J; bases not matched to a gene: 7. The CDR3 loop spans 16 amino acids. Written as DNA, the CDR3 is TGTGCCAGCTCACCGGAGGGGACTAGCGGGAACTATGAGCAGTTCTTC. Encoded protein: CASSPEGTSGNYEQFF.

There are many counts of this clonotype. The V call is TRBV20-1, the J call TRBJ2-7; no reliable D call. Germline V lookup: CDR1 DFQATT, CDR2 SNEGSKA (reference sequence). The CDR3 contains 14 residues. Trimming took 0 bases from V and 3 from J, leaving 12 bases between them. CDR3 sequence: CSARENAANYEQYF. CDR3 coding DNA: TGCAGTGCTAGAGAAAATGCGGCGAACTACGAGCAGTACTTC.

The chain joins TRBV12-3 or TRBV12-4 to TRBJ2-1; D is perhaps TRBD2 (6 bases). The CDR3 loop spans 18 amino acids. V was cut by 1 base and J by 8 bases, with 24 bases left in between. CDR3 nucleotide sequence: TGTGCCAGCAGTTTAGGGGCGCAGTGGAGCGGAGGGGTCGATGAGCAGTTCTTC. Translated, it gives CASSLGAQWSGGVDEQFF.

This clonotype was seen ten or more times. The rearrangement uses TRBV28 and TRBJ1-1; D uncertain. Trimming took 8 bases from V and 3 from J, leaving 7 bases between them. The CDR3 loop spans 11 amino acids. CDR1 MDHEN and CDR2 SYDVKM come from the germline V gene. CDR3 protein: CASQAYTEAFF. The CDR3 DNA is TGTGCCAGCCAAGCCTACACTGAAGCTTTCTTT.

There are many counts of this clonotype. The CDR3 coding sequence is TGTGCCAGCAGCTTACGCTCCGGGGGTTCCTACGAGCAGTACTTC. Protein sequence: CASSLRSGGSYEQYF. The chain employs TRBV28 and TRBJ2-7; possible D gene TRBD2, 6 bases. V lost 6 bases and J 1 base, leaving 16 bases between the germline ends. Germline CDR1 MDHEN, CDR2 SYDVKM. The CDR3 is made up of 15 amino acids.

The rearrangement joins TRBV28 to TRBJ2-7; D is ambiguous. Trimming took 4 bases from V and 2 from J, leaving 15 bases between them. CDR3 size: 15 residues. Germline CDR1 and CDR2: MDHEN and SYDVKM. As DNA, the CDR3 is TGTGCCAGCAGTTCCCGGGTCAGAAGACCCTACGAGCAGTACTTC. This encodes CASSSRVRRPYEQYF.

This clonotype was detected ten times or more. The rearrangement uses TRBV28 and TRBJ1-4; TRBD1 is a possible D gene (5 bases). The CDR3 has 17 residues. The V gene lost 4 bases and the J gene lost 2 bases, with 17 bases spanning the gap. The germline V gene encodes CDR1 MDHEN and CDR2 SYDVKM. CDR3 nucleotide sequence: TGTGCCAGCAGTTACCCCCGGGGGACGTCCACTAATGAAAAACTGTTTTTT. This codes for CASSYPRGTSTNEKLFF.

This clonotype was recorded at least ten times. V gene TRBV20-1 combines with J gene TRBJ1-2, with D possibly TRBD1 on 6 matching bases. CDR1 and CDR2 from the germline V gene are DFQATT and SNEGSKA (reference sequence). Between the trimmed V and J ends, which lost 4 bases and 4 bases, there was a span of 13 bases. The CDR3 runs to 13 residues. As DNA, the CDR3 is TGCAGTGCTATAAGGGGGGAATTCTATGGCTACACCTTC. It codes for CSAIRGEFYGYTF.

This clonotype was detected many times. The chain has TRBV12-3 or TRBV12-4 and TRBJ2-1; 8 bases are a match to TRBD1. CDR3 length: 16 residues. Germline trimming cut 6 bases from V and 4 bases from J; bases unmatched to any gene: 11. This chain's CDR3 is CASSDHRGSLYNEQFF. The CDR3 region has the DNA TGTGCCAGCAGCGACCACAGGGGGAGTCTGTACAATGAGCAGTTCTTC.

This clonotype was observed at least ten times. J is TRBJ1-5 and V is TRBV28, with 7 bases aligning to TRBD1. This CDR3 has 15 residues. The germline CDR1 and CDR2 sequences are MDHEN and SYDVKM. The J segment lost 3 bases and the V segment lost 6 bases, leaving 8 bases of the junction unmatched. The CDR3 nucleotides are TGTGCCAGCAGAGCTATCACAGGGGTCAATCAGCCCCAGCATTTT. Translating gives CASRAITGVNQPQHF.

This clonotype came up many times. The V and J genes are TRBV6-2 or TRBV6-3 and TRBJ2-7; 10 bases agree with TRBD1. This CDR3 has 15 residues. With 6 bases clipped from V and 5 bases from J, the junction kept 10 bases outside the gene matches. Germline CDR1 MNHEY, CDR2 SVGEGT. DNA for the CDR3: TGTGCCAGCAGGCCTATGGGACAGGGGTCCCACGAGCAGTACTTC. Translating gives CASRPMGQGSHEQYF.

This clonotype was observed at least ten times. V usage is TRBV7-9 and J usage is TRBJ2-2; D may be TRBD2 (7 bases). This CDR3 is built from 17 residues. V was pared by 5 bases and J by 5 bases, with 21 bases between. CDR1 and CDR2 from the germline V gene are SEHNR and FQNEAQ (reference sequence). CDR3 sequence (DNA): TGTGCCAGCAGCCCCAGAGGTGTCGGGGGGCGGACCGGGGAGCTGTTTTTT. This encodes CASSPRGVGGRTGELFF.

This clonotype was observed many times. The chain couples TRBV7-9 to TRBJ2-3; D gene unclear. The CDR3 loop spans 17 amino acids. In germline, CDR1 is SEHNR, CDR2 FQNEAQ (reference sequence). Trimming took 1 base from V and 2 from J, leaving 16 bases between them. CDR3 bases: TGTGCCAGCAGCTTAGTGATATCGTCAGTACCCACAGATACGCAGTATTTT. This gives the protein CASSLVISSVPTDTQYF.

This clonotype occurred many times. This sequence joins TRBV15 and TRBJ2-2; maybe TRBD1 (6 bases). Deletions cut 0 bases from V and 6 bases from J, with 17 bases between. CDR3 size: 17 residues. Germline V gene lookup returns CDR1 LNHNV and CDR2 YYDKDF (reference sequence). CDR3 loop: CATSRDLPGAASGELFF. CDR3 nucleotide sequence: TGTGCCACCAGCAGAGATCTCCCAGGGGCGGCCTCCGGGGAGCTGTTTTTT. The entire variable domain, with the rest obtained from reference TRBV15 and TRBJ2-2, is as follows: DAMVIQNPRYQVTQFGKPVTLSCSQTLNHNVMYWYQQKSSQAPKLLFHYYDKDFNNEADTPDNFQSRRPNTSFCFLDIRSPGLGDTAMYLCATSRDLPGAASGELFFGEGSRLTVL.

This clonotype showed up many times. V usage is TRBV11-3 and J usage is TRBJ2-1, with 8 bases that match TRBD1. This CDR3 contains 16 residues. CDR1 is SGHNT and CDR2 is YENEEA in the germline V gene. The V gene end was trimmed by 4 bases and the J gene end by 5 bases; junction bases not matched to a gene: 10. The CDR3 nucleotides read TGTGCCAGCAGCTCTAGACAGGGGCCTACGAACAATGAGCAGTTCTTC. As protein: CASSSRQGPTNNEQFF.

There are many counts of this clonotype. The V gene is TRBV7-2, the J gene TRBJ2-3, with D maybe TRBD2 (7 bases). The CDR3 totals 14 residues. Germline V gives CDR1 SGHTA, CDR2 FQGNSA. Trimming removed 0 bases from V and 7 bases from J, with 11 bases in between. CDR3 sequence: CASSLAGGPNTQYF. The DNA of the CDR3 is TGTGCCAGCAGCTTAGCGGGGGGGCCTAATACGCAGTATTTT.

V usage is TRBV9 and J usage is TRBJ1-2; no definite D call. The CDR3 has 15 residues. CDR1 and CDR2 (germline): SGDLS, YYNGEE. V gave up 0 bases and J gave up 7 bases, with 16 bases separating them. Here the CDR3 reads CASSVGVGPQAGYTF. The CDR3 coding sequence is TGTGCCAGCAGCGTAGGGGTGGGCCCACAAGCTGGCTACACCTTC.

This clonotype has just a few counts. The J gene is TRBJ2-1, the V gene TRBV20-1; the match to TRBD1 covers 10 bases. In germline, CDR1 is DFQATT, CDR2 SNEGSKA (reference sequence). Trimming cost V 5 bases and J 12 bases; bases outside gene matches: 13. This CDR3 region has 14 residues. The DNA of the CDR3 is TGCAGTGCTGAACGACAGGGGGCACGGAGGGGGCAGTTCTTC. It codes for CSAERQGARRGQFF.

The table lists this clonotype with many counts. The chain uses TRBV5-1 and TRBJ1-4; D not certain. CDR3 length: 14 residues. The germline V gene encodes CDR1 SGHRS and CDR2 YFSETQ. V was shortened by 0 bases and J by 8 bases, with 11 bases between the two germline ends. In DNA form, the CDR3 reads TGCGCCAGCAGCTTGGGATCGGCAGGCGAAAAACTGTTTTTT. Protein: CASSLGSAGEKLFF.

This chain joins TRBV7-6 and TRBJ2-4; tentatively, D is TRBD1 (5 bases). The CDR3 has 14 amino acids. The V end was cut by 5 bases, the J end by 2 bases, with 10 bases between. Germline V gene sequence: CDR1 SGHVS, CDR2 FNYEAQ. CDR3 DNA: TGTGCCAGCAGCCCACGACAGACCAAAAACATTCAGTACTTC. Residues: CASSPRQTKNIQYF.

This clonotype was seen many times. The genes are TRBV5-6 and TRBJ1-1, with D hard to call. Trimming left V 4 bases short and J 0 bases short, with 10 bases between. Germline CDR1 is SGHDT and CDR2 is YYEEEE. The length of the CDR3 is 14 residues. This CDR3 reads CASSAQILNTEAFF. The CDR3 DNA reads TGTGCCAGCAGCGCACAGATCTTGAACACTGAAGCTTTCTTT.

This clonotype was found many times. This chain uses TRBV29-1 with TRBJ1-4; TRBD1 matches at 9 bases. The CDR3 spans 15 residues. Germline CDR1 and CDR2: SQVTM and ANQGSEA. V lost 1 base to trimming and J lost 3 bases; unmatched junction nucleotides: 3. The CDR3 DNA sequence: TGCAGCGTTGAAGCGGGACAGGGCCCTAATGAAAAACTGTTTTTT. Translation: CSVEAGQGPNEKLFF.

This clonotype was counted many times. The genes are TRBV7-9 and TRBJ1-6; D gene unclear. Germline CDR1 is SEHNR and CDR2 is FQNEAQ (reference sequence). Trimming took off 1 base at V and 10 bases at J, with 5 bases between the two ends. The CDR3 contains 12 residues. The CDR3, as DNA: TGTGCCAGCAGCTTAGGTGTGTCACCCCTCCACTTT. Translated, it gives CASSLGVSPLHF.

At least ten counts were recorded for this clonotype. The rearrangement uses TRBV15 and TRBJ2-3; maybe TRBD2 (5 bases). V was pared by 3 bases and J by 2 bases, with 6 bases between. The germline V gene has CDR1 LNHNV and CDR2 YYDKDF (reference sequence). CDR3 size: 13 residues. CDR3 nucleotide sequence: TGTGCCACCAGCAGGAGGGCCACAGATACGCAGTATTTT. This sequence encodes CATSRRATDTQYF.

This clonotype was detected many times. The CDR3 coding sequence is TGCGCCAGCAGCTTGAGTGTAGGACAGGGCTACGAGCAGTACTTC. This sequence encodes CASSLSVGQGYEQYF. The chain links TRBV5-1 to TRBJ2-7; the match to TRBD1 covers 8 bases. Germline loops: CDR1 SGHRS, CDR2 YFSETQ. V trimming: 1 base; J trimming: 3 bases; junction bases outside the gene matches: 6. CDR3 length: 15 residues.